The next 3 T cell receptor beta chains were all read from a single sample in a study of cytomegalovirus exposure and HLA in healthy donors. Sequencing used immunoSEQ multiplex PCR; TCRdb keeps in-frame clones, though not all of them. The sample lists approximately 53,000 clones, 92% occurring once. The sequencing sample was made of PBMCs. The receptor source for this set is a man aged 18 to 29 in good health and CMV-seronegative.

The chain links TRBV7-8 to TRBJ2-1; 9 bases line up with TRBD1. CDR1 SGHVS and CDR2 FQNEAQ come from the germline V gene. V lost 3 bases, J lost 3 bases, and 9 bases stayed unmatched. The CDR3 is made up of 17 amino acids. CDR3 loop: CASSFNPGQGGYNEQFF. The CDR3 DNA is TGTGCCAGCAGCTTTAATCCGGGACAGGGCGGCTACAATGAGCAGTTCTTC.

The chain is built from TRBV7-3 and TRBJ2-3, with TRBD1 matching over 10 bases. The CDR3 sequence is 15 residues long. The germline V gene encodes CDR1 SGHTA and CDR2 FQGTGA. The trim removed 4 bases at V and 3 bases at J, leaving 4 bases unmatched. CDR3 protein: CASSSGQGRTDTQYF. The CDR3, as DNA: TGTGCCAGCAGCTCGGGACAGGGGAGGACAGATACGCAGTATTTT. The whole variable domain, remainder taken from reference TRBV7-3 and TRBJ2-3, is GAGVSQTPSNKVTEKGKYVELRCDPISGHTALYWYRQSLGQGPEFLIYFQGTGAADDSGLPNDRFFAVRPEGSVSTLKIQRTERGDSAVYLCASSSGQGRTDTQYFGPGTRLTVL.

The CDR3 loop reads CASSGGYDYGYTF. The CDR3 DNA reads TGTGCCAGCAGCGGGGGGTACGACTATGGCTACACCTTC. The chain links TRBV4-2 to TRBJ1-2; D might be TRBD1 (5 bases). In germline, CDR1 is LGHNA, CDR2 YNFKEQ. V lost 5 bases, J lost 3 bases, and 10 bases lay in between. The CDR3 sequence is 13 residues long.